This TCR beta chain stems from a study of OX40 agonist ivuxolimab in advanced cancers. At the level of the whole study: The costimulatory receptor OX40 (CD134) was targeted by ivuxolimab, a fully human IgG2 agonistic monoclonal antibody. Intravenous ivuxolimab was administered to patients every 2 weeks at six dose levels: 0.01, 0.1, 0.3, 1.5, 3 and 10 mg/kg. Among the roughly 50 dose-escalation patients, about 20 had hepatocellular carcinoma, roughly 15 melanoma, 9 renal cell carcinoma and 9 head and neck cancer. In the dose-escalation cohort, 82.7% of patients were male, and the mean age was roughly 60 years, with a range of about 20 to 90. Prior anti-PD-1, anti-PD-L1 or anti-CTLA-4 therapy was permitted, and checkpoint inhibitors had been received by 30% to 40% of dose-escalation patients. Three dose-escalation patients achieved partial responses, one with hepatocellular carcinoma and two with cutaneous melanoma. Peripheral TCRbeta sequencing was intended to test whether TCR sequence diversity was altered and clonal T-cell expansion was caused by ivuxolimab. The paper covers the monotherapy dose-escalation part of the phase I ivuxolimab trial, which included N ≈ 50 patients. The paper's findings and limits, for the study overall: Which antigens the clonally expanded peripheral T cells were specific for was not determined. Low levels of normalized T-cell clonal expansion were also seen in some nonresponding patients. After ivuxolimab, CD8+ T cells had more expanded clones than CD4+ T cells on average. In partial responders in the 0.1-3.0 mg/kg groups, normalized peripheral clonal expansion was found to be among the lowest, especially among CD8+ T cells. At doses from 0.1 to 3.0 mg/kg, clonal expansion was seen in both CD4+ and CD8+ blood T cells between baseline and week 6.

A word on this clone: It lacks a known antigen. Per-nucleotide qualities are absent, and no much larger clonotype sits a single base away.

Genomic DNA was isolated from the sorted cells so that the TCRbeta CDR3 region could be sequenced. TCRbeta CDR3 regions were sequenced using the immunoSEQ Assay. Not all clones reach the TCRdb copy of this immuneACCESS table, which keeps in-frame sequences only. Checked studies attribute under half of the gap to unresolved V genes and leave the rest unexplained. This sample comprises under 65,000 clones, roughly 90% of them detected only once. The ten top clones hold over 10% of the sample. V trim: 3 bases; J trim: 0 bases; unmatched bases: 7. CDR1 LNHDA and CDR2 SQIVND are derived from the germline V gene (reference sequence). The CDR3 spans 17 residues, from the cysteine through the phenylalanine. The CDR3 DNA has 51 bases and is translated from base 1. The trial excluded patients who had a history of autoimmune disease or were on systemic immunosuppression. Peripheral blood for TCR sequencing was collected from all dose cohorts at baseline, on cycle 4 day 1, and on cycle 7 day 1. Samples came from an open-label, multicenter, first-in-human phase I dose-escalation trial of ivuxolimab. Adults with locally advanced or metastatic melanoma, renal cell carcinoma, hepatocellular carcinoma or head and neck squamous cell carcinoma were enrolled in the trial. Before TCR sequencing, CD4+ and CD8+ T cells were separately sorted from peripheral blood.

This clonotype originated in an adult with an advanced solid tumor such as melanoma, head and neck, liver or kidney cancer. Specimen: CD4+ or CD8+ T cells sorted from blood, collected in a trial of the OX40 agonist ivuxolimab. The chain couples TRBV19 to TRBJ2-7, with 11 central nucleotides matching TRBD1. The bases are TGTGCCAGTAGTATGACGCCCGGGACAGGGGGCTCCTACGAGCAGTACTTC. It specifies CASSMTPGTGGSYEQYF.